Listed here are 19 T cell receptor beta chains from one sample, sequenced in a study of response to subunit inactivated influenza vaccine. TCRdb ran MiXCR on the RT-PCR reads and lists one entry per CDR3 protein. The data contain hundreds of thousands of distinct CDR3 sequences, around 13% of them singletons. The sample in question was PBMCs from blood, obtained 14 to 15 days before vaccination. These receptors were obtained from a man aged 45-65 years who received an inactivated influenza vaccine.

This sequence joins TRBV20-1 and TRBJ2-1; no definite D call. The CDR3 consists of 16 residues. The ends were cut back, 0 bases at V and 3 bases at J, with 15 bases in the middle. The germline gives CDR1 DFQATT, CDR2 SNEGSKA (reference sequence). This CDR3 is CSARDEGASIYNEQFF. In DNA, the CDR3 is TGCAGTGCTAGAGATGAAGGAGCGTCAATCTACAATGAGCAGTTCTTC.

The V and J genes are TRBV10-3 and TRBJ2-7; D is perhaps TRBD1 or TRBD2 (5 bases each). CDR3 length equals 16 residues. Germline CDR1 is ENHRY and CDR2 is SYGVKD. Deletions cut 0 bases from V and 5 bases from J, with 17 bases between. The CDR3: CAISESRGISGDEQYF. The CDR3 bases are TGTGCCATCAGTGAGTCTCGGGGCATATCTGGCGACGAGCAGTACTTC.

The chain is built from TRBV28 and TRBJ1-3, with a possible D match to TRBD1 (6 bases). The CDR3 sequence is 16 residues long. V dropped 1 base and J dropped 0 bases, with 10 bases sitting between them. Germline V gene data show CDR1 as MDHEN and CDR2 as SYDVKM. The CDR3: CASSLFRGSSGNTIYF. CDR3 in DNA: TGTGCCAGCAGTTTATTCAGGGGATCCTCTGGAAACACCATATATTTT. The full variable domain, its missing parts supplied by reference TRBV28 and TRBJ1-3, is DVKVTQSSRYLVKRTGEKVFLECVQDMDHENMFWYRQDPGLGLRLIYFSYDVKMKEKGDIPEGYSVSREKKERFSLILESASTNQTSMYLCASSLFRGSSGNTIYFGEGSWLTVV.

The chain employs TRBV24-1 and TRBJ2-3, with TRBD2 matching 11 bases. Unmatched junction bases numbered 2, after V lost 4 bases and J lost 0 bases. CDR3 length: 16 residues. Germline V gives CDR1 KGHDR, CDR2 SFDVKD. The DNA of the CDR3 is TGTGCCACCAGTGACCGGACTAGCGGGAGCACAGATACGCAGTATTTT. It encodes CATSDRTSGSTDTQYF.

Here the CDR3 reads CASSSTAYSNQPQHF. The CDR3 region has the DNA TGTGCCAGCAGTTCGACGGCATACTCCAATCAGCCCCAGCATTTT. The rearrangement uses TRBV27 and TRBJ1-5, with no clear D. Trimming shortened V by 4 bases and J by 3 bases, and 13 bases separated the two germline ends. The CDR3 runs to 15 residues. Germline CDR1 and CDR2: MNHEY and SMNVEV (reference sequence).

The rearrangement joins TRBV20-1 to TRBJ2-7; D perhaps matches TRBD1 (9 bases). Germline-derived CDR1 and CDR2 are DFQATT and SNEGSKA (reference sequence). This CDR3 is built from 14 residues. V lost 6 bases and J lost 7, with 22 bases in between. The DNA of the CDR3 is TGCAGTGCAACCTGGGGGACAGGGACTAGGGAGCAGTACTTC. It yields the protein CSATWGTGTREQYF.

This clonotype was found a few times. This sequence joins TRBV20-1 and TRBJ1-4; D gene uncertain. Germline V gene sequence: CDR1 DFQATT, CDR2 SNEGSKA (reference sequence). The CDR3 length is 14 residues. V was trimmed by 5 bases and J by 0 bases, leaving 10 bases between them. CDR3 region: CSAHQESTNEKLFF. In nucleotides, the CDR3 is TGCAGTGCTCATCAAGAATCAACTAATGAAAAACTGTTTTTT.

This clonotype was observed a handful of times. A much larger clone sits a single nucleotide away, making a read error possible. The chain links TRBV6-1 to TRBJ1-5; a weak D match, TRBD1 (5 bases). The V gene lost 3 bases and the J gene lost 3 bases, with 6 bases spanning the gap. CDR1 and CDR2 (germline): MNHNS, SASEGT. The length of the CDR3 is 13 residues. The DNA of the CDR3 is TGTGCCAGCAGTGACAGGGTCAATCAGCCCCAGCATTTT. As protein: CASSDRVNQPQHF.

Here the CDR3 reads CAWSVCRRFNSYEQYF. The CDR3 DNA is TGTGCCTGGAGTGTATGTCGGCGATTCAACTCCTACGAGCAGTACTTC. V usage is TRBV30 and J usage is TRBJ2-7, with D uncertain. V was clipped by 0 bases and J by 0 bases, with 15 bases between them. The germline gives CDR1 GTSNPN, CDR2 SVGIG (reference sequence). The CDR3 runs to 16 residues. The complete variable domain, with remaining parts taken from reference TRBV30 and TRBJ2-7, reads SQTIHQWPATLVQPVGSPLSLECTVEGTSNPNLYWYRQAAGRGLQLLFYSVGIGQISSEVPQNLSASRPQDRQFILSSKKLLLSDSGFYLCAWSVCRRFNSYEQYFGPGTRLTVT.

The chain carries TRBV6-1 and TRBJ2-5; tentative D call: TRBD1 (6 bases). Trimming shortened V by 6 bases and J by 4 bases, and 21 bases separated the two germline ends. The CDR3 is 16 residues long. Germline V lookup: CDR1 MNHNS, CDR2 SASEGT. The CDR3 DNA reads TGTGCCAGCAGCCGACAGGTCAGTCAAGTCGGAGAGACCCAGTACTTC. This sequence encodes CASSRQVSQVGETQYF.

The rearrangement joins TRBV15 to TRBJ2-2; no definite D call. The V and J ends lost 1 base and 1 base respectively, with 7 bases between them. This CDR3 has 15 residues. Germline CDR1 is LNHNV and CDR2 is YYDKDF (reference sequence). CDR3 sequence: CATSRVPENTGELFF. The DNA for the CDR3 is TGTGCCACCAGCAGAGTACCGGAGAACACCGGGGAGCTGTTTTTT.

The chain couples TRBV12-3 or TRBV12-4 to TRBJ1-5, with TRBD1 matching over 11 bases. J was trimmed by 11 bases and V by 6 bases; bases with no gene match: 6. The CDR3 extends over 13 amino acids. The CDR3 region is CASRGQGGGTQHF. The CDR3 coding sequence is TGTGCCAGCAGGGGACAGGGGGGAGGGACCCAGCATTTT.

The rearrangement links TRBV10-2 to TRBJ2-1, with D possibly matching TRBD1 (5 bases). The germline CDR1 and CDR2 sequences are WSHSY and SAAADI. This CDR3 region has 14 residues. V was clipped by 0 bases and J by 7 bases, with 10 bases between them. This CDR3 reads CASSESRQHNEQFF. CDR3 DNA: TGCGCCAGCAGTGAGTCGCGACAGCATAATGAGCAGTTCTTC.

Only a few counts were recorded for this clonotype. The J gene is TRBJ2-5, the V gene TRBV7-2, with 8 bases fitting TRBD2. Losses at the gene ends were 0 bases for V and 7 bases for J; bases not matched to a gene: 7. CDR3 length equals 15 residues. Germline CDR1 is SGHTA and CDR2 is FQGNSA. CDR3 nucleotides: TGTGCCAGCAGCTTAGCGGGACTAGAGGGGGGGACCCAGTACTTC. Protein product: CASSLAGLEGGTQYF.

This clonotype was recorded a few times. This sequence joins TRBV5-1 and TRBJ1-2; TRBD1 aligns across 12 bases. In germline, CDR1 is SGHRS, CDR2 YFSETQ. This CDR3 has 16 residues. Unmatched junction bases numbered 14, after V lost 5 bases and J lost 9 bases. The CDR3 region is CASRTGTGGGISSYTF. The DNA of the CDR3 is TGCGCCAGCAGAACCGGGACAGGGGGCGGAATTTCGAGCTACACCTTC.

The chain recombines TRBV20-1 with TRBJ1-1, with no clear D. The CDR3 is 12 amino acids. Germline CDR1 is DFQATT and CDR2 is SNEGSKA (reference sequence). The V end lost 6 bases, the J end lost 7 bases, and 15 bases lay between the germline ends. CDR3 protein: CSAPALRSEAFF. CDR3 coding DNA: TGCAGTGCCCCAGCCTTGAGGAGTGAAGCTTTCTTT.

In its sample, this clonotype was seen a few times. The rearrangement links TRBV20-1 to TRBJ1-2; 8 bases fit TRBD1. Germline CDR1 reads DFQATT; CDR2 reads SNEGSKA (reference sequence). The CDR3 contains 15 residues. V shed 0 bases and J 7 bases; nucleotides not matched to a gene: 10. In DNA, the CDR3 is TGCAGTGCTAGAGATCTCGCAGGGGGCGATGCTGGCTACACCTTC. As protein: CSARDLAGGDAGYTF.

This clonotype turned up a few times. The rearrangement uses TRBV18 and TRBJ2-3, with D unresolved. The CDR3 is made up of 14 amino acids. Germline values: CDR1 KGHSH, CDR2 LQKENI. The germline V and J ends were trimmed by 0 bases and 4 bases, with 8 bases remaining between them. CDR3 sequence reads: CASSPPDAPDTQYF. CDR3 sequence (DNA): TGTGCCAGCTCACCACCGGATGCCCCAGATACGCAGTATTTT.

The rearrangement joins TRBV6-2 or TRBV6-3 to TRBJ1-6; tentatively, D is TRBD1 (5 bases). The CDR3 has 13 amino acids. Germline-derived CDR1 and CDR2 are MNHEY and SVGEGT. Between the trimmed V and J ends, which lost 4 bases and 9 bases, there was a span of 10 bases. CDR3 nucleotides: TGTGCCAGCAGTTCAAGGGGAACTTCACCCCTCCACTTT. Its protein product is CASSSRGTSPLHF.